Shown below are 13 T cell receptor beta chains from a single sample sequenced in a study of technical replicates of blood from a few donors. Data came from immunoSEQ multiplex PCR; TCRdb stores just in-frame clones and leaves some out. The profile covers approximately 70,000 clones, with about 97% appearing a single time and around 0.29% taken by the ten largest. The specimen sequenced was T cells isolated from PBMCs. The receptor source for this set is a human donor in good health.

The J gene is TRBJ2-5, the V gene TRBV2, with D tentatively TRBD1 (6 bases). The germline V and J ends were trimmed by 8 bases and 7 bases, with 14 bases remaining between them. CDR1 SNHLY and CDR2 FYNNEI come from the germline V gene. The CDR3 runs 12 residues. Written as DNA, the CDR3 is TGTGCCAGCGAGGAACAGGGTGTGACCCAGTACTTC. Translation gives CASEEQGVTQYF.

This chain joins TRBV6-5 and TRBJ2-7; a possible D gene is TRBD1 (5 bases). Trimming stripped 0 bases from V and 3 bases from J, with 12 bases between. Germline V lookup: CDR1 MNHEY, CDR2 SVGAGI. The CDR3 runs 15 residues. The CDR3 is CASSYSEAGFYEQYF. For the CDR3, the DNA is TGTGCCAGCAGTTACTCGGAAGCAGGGTTCTACGAGCAGTACTTC.

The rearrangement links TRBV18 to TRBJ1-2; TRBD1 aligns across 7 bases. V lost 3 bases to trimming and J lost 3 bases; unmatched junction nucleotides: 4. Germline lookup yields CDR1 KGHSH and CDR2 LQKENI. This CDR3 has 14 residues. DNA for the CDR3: TGTGCCAGCTCACCCCGCCAGGGGGACTATGGCTACACCTTC. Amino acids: CASSPRQGDYGYTF.

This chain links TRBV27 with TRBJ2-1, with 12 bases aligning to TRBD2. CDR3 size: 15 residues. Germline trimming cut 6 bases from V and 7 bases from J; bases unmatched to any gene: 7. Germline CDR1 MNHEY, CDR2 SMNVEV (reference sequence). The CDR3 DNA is TGTGCCAGCAGCCTGGGACTAGCGGGTTTTAATGAGCAGTTCTTC. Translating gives CASSLGLAGFNEQFF.

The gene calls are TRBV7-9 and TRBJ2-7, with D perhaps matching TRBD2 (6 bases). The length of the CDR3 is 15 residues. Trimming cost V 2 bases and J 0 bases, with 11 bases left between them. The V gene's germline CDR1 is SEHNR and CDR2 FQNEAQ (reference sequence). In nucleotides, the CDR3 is TGTGCCAGCAGCTTAACGGGACTTAACTCCTACGAGCAGTACTTC. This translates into CASSLTGLNSYEQYF.

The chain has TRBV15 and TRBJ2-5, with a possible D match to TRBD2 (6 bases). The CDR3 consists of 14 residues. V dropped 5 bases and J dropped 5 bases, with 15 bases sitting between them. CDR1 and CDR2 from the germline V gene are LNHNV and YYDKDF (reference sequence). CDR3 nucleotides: TGTGCCACCAGCCCCTGGGCGGGGTTGGAGACCCAGTACTTC. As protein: CATSPWAGLETQYF. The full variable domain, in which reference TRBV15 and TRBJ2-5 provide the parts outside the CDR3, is DAMVIQNPRYQVTQFGKPVTLSCSQTLNHNVMYWYQQKSSQAPKLLFHYYDKDFNNEADTPDNFQSRRPNTSFCFLDIRSPGLGDTAMYLCATSPWAGLETQYFGPGTRLLVL.

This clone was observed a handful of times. CDR3 in DNA: TGTGCCAGCTCACCACCTGACAGGGCCAATCAGCCCCAGCATTTT. Amino acid sequence: CASSPPDRANQPQHF. The rearrangement links TRBV18 to TRBJ1-5; 7 bases are a match to TRBD1. V shed 0 bases, J shed 3 bases, and the junction held 2 bases outside the gene matches. Germline V CDR1 and CDR2: KGHSH, LQKENI. The CDR3 has 15 amino acids.

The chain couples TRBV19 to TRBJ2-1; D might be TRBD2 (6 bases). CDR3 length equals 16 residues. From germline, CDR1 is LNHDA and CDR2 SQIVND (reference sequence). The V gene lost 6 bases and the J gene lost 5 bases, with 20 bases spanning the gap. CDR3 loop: CASSPNRWTTNNEQFF. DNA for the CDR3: TGTGCCAGTAGCCCAAACCGCTGGACTACAAACAATGAGCAGTTCTTC.

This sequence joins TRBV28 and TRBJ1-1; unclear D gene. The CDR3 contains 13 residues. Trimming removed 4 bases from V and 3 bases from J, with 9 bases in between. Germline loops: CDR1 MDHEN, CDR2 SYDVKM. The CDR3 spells CASSYWGDTEAFF. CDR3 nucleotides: TGTGCCAGCAGTTATTGGGGAGACACTGAAGCTTTCTTT.

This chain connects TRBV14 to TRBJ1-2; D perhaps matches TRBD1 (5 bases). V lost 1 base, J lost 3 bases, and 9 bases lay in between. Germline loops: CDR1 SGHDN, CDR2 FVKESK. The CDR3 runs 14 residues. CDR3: CASSQVGGDYGYTF. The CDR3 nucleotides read TGTGCCAGCAGCCAAGTGGGGGGAGACTATGGCTACACCTTC.

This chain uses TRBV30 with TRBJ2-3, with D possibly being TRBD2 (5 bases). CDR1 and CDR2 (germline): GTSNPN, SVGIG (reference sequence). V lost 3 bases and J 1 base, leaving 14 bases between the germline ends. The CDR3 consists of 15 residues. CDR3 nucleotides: TGTGCCTGGAGGGTGGGGATCGGGGGCACAGATACGCAGTATTTT. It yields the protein CAWRVGIGGTDTQYF.

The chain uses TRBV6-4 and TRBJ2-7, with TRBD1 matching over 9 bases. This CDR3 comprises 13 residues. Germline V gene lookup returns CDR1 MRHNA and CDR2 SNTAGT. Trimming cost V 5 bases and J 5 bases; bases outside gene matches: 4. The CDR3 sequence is CASSRTGDDEQYF. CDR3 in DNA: TGTGCCAGCAGTCGGACAGGGGACGACGAGCAGTACTTC.

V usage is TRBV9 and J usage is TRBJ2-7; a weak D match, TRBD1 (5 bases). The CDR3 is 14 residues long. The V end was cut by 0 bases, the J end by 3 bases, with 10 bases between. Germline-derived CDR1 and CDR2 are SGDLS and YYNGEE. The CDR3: CASSVGITGYEQYF. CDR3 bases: TGTGCCAGCAGCGTAGGTATAACAGGCTACGAGCAGTACTTC.